This T cell receptor (beta chain) was sequenced for a study of blood T cell repertoires in COVID-19. In the study overall: Material from acute and convalescent COVID-19 was sourced from the United States, Italy and Spain.

The CDR3 covers 15 residues. Germline V gene sequence: CDR1 MNHEY, CDR2 SVGAGI. J gave up 5 bases and V 6 bases, and 11 bases lay outside the gene matches. Under the authors' procedure: Quantification of nucleated cells was approximated via reference gene primer amplification. Produced via immunoSEQ multiplex PCR; TCRdb's table is partial and in-frame only. V, J and clone size are those of that table, while D and trimming were read from the DNA. Of about 270,000 clones in the sample, less than 90% were seen once. Seattle patient enrollment occurred during active infection, with longitudinal follow-up thereafter.

This TCR came from a woman in her sixties or seventies with COVID-19, enrolled during active disease. Material for sequencing was peripheral blood. The rearrangement uses TRBV6-5 and TRBJ2-5; 8 bases are a match to TRBD2. CDR3 coding DNA: TGTGCCAGCAGAGACGGGGGGGTCGTTCGGGAGACCCAGTACTTC. Translated: CASRDGGVVRETQYF.